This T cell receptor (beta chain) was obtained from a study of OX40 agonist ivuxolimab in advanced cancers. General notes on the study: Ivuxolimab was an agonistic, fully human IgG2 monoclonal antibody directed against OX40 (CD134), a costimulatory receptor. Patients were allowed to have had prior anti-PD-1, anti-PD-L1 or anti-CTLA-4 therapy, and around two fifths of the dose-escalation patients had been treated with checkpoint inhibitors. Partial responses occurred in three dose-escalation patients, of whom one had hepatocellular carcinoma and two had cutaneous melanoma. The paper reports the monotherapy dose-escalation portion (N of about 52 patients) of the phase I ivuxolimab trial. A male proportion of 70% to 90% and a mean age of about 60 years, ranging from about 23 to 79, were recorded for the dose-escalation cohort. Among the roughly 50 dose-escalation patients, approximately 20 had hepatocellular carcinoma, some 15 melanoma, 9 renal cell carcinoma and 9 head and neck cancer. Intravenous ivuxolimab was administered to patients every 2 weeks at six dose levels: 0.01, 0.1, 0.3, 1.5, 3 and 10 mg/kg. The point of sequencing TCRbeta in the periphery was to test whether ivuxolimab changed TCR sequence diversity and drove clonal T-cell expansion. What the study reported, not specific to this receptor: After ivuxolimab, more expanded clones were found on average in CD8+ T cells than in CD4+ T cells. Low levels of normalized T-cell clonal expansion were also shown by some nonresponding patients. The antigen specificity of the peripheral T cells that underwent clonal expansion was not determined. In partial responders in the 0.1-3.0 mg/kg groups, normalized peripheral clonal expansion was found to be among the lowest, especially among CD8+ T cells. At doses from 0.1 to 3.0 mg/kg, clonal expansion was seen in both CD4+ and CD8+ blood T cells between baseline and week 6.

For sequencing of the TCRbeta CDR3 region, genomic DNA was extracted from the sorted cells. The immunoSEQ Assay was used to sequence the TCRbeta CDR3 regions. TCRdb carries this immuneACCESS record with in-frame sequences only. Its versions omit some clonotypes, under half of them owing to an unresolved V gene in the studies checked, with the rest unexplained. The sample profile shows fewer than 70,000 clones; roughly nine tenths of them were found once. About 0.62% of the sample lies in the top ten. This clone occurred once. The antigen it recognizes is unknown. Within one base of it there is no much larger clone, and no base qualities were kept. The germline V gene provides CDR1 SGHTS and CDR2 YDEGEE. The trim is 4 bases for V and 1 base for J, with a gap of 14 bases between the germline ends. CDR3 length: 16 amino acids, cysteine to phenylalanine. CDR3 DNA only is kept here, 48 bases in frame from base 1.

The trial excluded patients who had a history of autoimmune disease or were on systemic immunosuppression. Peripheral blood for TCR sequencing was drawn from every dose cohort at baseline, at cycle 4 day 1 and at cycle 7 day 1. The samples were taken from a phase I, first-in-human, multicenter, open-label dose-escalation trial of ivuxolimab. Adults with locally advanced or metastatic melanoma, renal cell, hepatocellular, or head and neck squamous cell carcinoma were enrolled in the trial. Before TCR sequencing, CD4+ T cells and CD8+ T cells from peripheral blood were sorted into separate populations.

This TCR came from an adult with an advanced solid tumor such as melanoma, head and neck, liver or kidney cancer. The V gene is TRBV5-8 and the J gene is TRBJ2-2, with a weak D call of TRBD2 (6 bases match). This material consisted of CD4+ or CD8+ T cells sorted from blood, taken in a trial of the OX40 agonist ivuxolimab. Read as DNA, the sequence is TGTGCCAGCAGCCAAACGGGACTCCTGAACACCGGGGAGCTGTTTTTT. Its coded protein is CASSQTGLLNTGELFF.